This TCR beta chain appears in the sequencing data of a study of tumor-infiltrating lymphocytes in primary liver carcinoma. General observations from the study: Appearing in all five tumor regions was true of only about 8-25% of top clones. Significantly larger top-250-clone fractions were found in tumors than in blood (p = 0.039).

TCR beta cDNA was reverse-transcribed from 450 to 500 ng of total RNA. The reaction used a constant-region primer and ProtoScript II reverse transcriptase. ARM-PCR was slightly modified, and three nested multiplex PCR rounds with it gave rise to the TCR beta libraries. TRBV1-TRBV30 forward primers paired with a C-beta reverse primer were used in the first two PCR rounds, which ran roughly 11 cycles each. TCRdb reprocessed the multiplex PCR reads with MiXCR, giving one entry per CDR3 protein. The top ten clones hold 9.5% of a sample with approximately 92,000 distinct CDR3 sequences, more than 65% of them seen once. Scientists recovered RNA and DNA together from approximately 20-30 mg of unsorted bulk tissue. This clonotype was detected many times. Antigen: not known. Looked up from germline, CDR1 is SGHAT and CDR2 is FQNNGV. With 1 base clipped from V and 3 bases from J, the junction kept 6 bases outside the gene matches. The CDR3 is 16 residues long.

Sequencing was performed on liver tumor tissue from sampling region 5. Subset described: tumor region T5, tumor centre. The chain employs TRBV11-2 and TRBJ2-1; 7 bases match TRBD2. The receptor's source is an older woman with primary liver carcinoma and hepatitis B virus infection. The CDR3 DNA reads as TGTGCCAGCAGCTTAGGTTTTCTAGCGGACTACAATGAGCAGTTCTTC. Residues: CASSLGFLADYNEQFF.